The 6 T cell receptor beta chains below were found in one sample sequenced in a study of T cell responses to AZD1222 COVID-19 vaccine. Method: immunoSEQ multiplex PCR; TCRdb's copy keeps in-frame clones and lacks some. The sample lists 95,000 to 130,000 clones; roughly 85% were seen once. The input for sequencing was peripheral blood, taken on day 0 of MenACWY control vaccination. Receptors were obtained from an adult in good health.

This clone appeared a single time. The chain couples TRBV19 to TRBJ1-1; no clear D. With 3 bases removed from V and 1 base from J, the gap between germline ends came to 3 bases. CDR1 LNHDA and CDR2 SQIVND come from the germline V gene (reference sequence). This CDR3 is 12 amino acids long. The CDR3 nucleotides read TGTGCCAGTAGTATTGGGAACACTGAAGCTTTCTTT. Amino acids: CASSIGNTEAFF.

The chain links TRBV5-8 to TRBJ1-5; 7 bases agree with TRBD1. V shed 1 base, J shed 7 bases, and the junction held 11 bases outside the gene matches. Germline assignment: CDR1 SGHTS and CDR2 YDEGEE. The CDR3 has 16 amino acids. The CDR3 sequence: CASSLKWTGSQQPQHF. CDR3 nucleotides: TGTGCCAGCAGCTTGAAGTGGACAGGTAGTCAACAGCCCCAGCATTTT.

The chain links TRBV7-9 to TRBJ2-1, with unresolved D. The CDR3 loop spans 12 amino acids. The ends were cut back, 2 bases at V and 5 bases at J, with 4 bases in the middle. CDR1 SEHNR and CDR2 FQNEAQ come from the germline V gene (reference sequence). CDR3 in DNA: TGTGCCAGCAGCTTACCAAACAATGAGCAGTTCTTC. Translated, it gives CASSLPNNEQFF.

Remarks on this clone: The same CDR3 can be traced to other DNA sequences in this sample. The genes are TRBV2 and TRBJ1-5; 7 nucleotides line up with TRBD1. This CDR3 is 17 amino acids long. V lost 5 bases to trimming and J lost 1 base; unmatched junction nucleotides: 11. Germline loops: CDR1 SNHLY, CDR2 FYNNEI. The CDR3 protein is CASSRGQGVGSNQPQHF. The CDR3 nucleotides read TGTGCCAGCAGTAGGGGGCAGGGGGTTGGGAGCAATCAGCCCCAGCATTTT.

This clone was observed once. The rearrangement joins TRBV27 to TRBJ1-4, with 7 nucleotides matching TRBD1. V was clipped by 10 bases and J by 8 bases; unmatched bases: 13. The CDR3 length is 14 residues. Germline values: CDR1 MNHEY, CDR2 SMNVEV (reference sequence). CDR3: CATWTGYPGEKLFF. DNA for the CDR3: TGTGCCACATGGACAGGTTATCCTGGGGAAAAACTGTTTTTT.

V usage is TRBV10-2 and J usage is TRBJ1-2; possibly TRBD1 for D (6 bases). From germline, CDR1 is WSHSY and CDR2 SAAADI. V was shortened by 4 bases and J by 2 bases, with 8 bases between the two germline ends. The CDR3 loop spans 13 amino acids. The CDR3 sequence: CASSAGGNYGYTF. The CDR3 DNA follows: TGCGCCAGCAGTGCGGGGGGCAACTATGGCTACACCTTC.